This T cell receptor (beta chain) was retrieved from a study of blood T cell repertoires in COVID-19. Only in-frame clones appear in the TCRdb table, and some are missing; sequencing was by immunoSEQ multiplex PCR. The table shows more than 250,000 clones, with roughly 87% occurring only once. V shed 5 bases, J shed 5 bases, and the junction held 4 bases outside the gene matches. Germline CDR1 and CDR2: LNHDA and SQIVND (reference sequence). CDR3 length: 15 residues. Sequencing was done on a sample of peripheral blood. This chain joins TRBV19 and TRBJ1-6, with 9 bases fitting TRBD1. The receptor was isolated from a man aged 50-60 years with active or convalescent COVID-19. The CDR3: CASSFGTGNNSPLHF. The CDR3 nucleotides are TGTGCCAGTAGTTTCGGGACAGGGAATAATTCACCCCTCCACTTT.